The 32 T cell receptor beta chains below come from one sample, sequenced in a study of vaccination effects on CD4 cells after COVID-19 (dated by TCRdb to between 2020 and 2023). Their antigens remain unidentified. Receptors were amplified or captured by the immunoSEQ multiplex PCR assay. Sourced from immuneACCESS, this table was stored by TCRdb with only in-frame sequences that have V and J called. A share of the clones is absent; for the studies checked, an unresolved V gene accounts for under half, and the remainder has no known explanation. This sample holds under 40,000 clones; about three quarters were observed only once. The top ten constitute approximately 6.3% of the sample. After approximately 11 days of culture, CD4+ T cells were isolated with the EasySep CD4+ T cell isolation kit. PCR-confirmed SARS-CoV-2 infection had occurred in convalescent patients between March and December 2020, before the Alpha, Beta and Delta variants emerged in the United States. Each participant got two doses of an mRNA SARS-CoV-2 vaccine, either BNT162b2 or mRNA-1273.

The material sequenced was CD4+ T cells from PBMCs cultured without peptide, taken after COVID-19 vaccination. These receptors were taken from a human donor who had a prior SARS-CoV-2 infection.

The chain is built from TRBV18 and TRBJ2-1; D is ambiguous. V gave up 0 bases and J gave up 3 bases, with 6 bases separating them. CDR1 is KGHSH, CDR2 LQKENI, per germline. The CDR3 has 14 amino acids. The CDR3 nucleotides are TGTGCCAGCTCACCACCGCCAGGCTACAATGAGCAGTTCTTC. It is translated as CASSPPPGYNEQFF. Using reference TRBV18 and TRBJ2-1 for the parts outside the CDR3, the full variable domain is NAGVMQNPRHLVRRRGQEARLRCSPMKGHSHVYWYRQLPEEGLKFMVYLQKENIIDESGMPKERFSAEFPKEGPSILRIQQVVRGDSAAYFCASSPPPGYNEQFFGPGTRLTVL.

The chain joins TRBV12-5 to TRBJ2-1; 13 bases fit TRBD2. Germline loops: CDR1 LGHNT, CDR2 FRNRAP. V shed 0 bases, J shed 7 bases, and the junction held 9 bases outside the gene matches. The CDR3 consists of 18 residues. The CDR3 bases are TGTGCTAGTGGTTTGGTAGGAGGACTAGCGGGGGATAGTAATGAGCAGTTCTTC. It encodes CASGLVGGLAGDSNEQFF.

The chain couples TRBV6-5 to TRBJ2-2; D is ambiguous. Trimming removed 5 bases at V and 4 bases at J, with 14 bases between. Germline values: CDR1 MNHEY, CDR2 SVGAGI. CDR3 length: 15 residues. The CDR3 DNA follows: TGTGCCAGCAGTCCGCCCGGTTATAGCACCGGGGAGCTGTTTTTT. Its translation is CASSPPGYSTGELFF.

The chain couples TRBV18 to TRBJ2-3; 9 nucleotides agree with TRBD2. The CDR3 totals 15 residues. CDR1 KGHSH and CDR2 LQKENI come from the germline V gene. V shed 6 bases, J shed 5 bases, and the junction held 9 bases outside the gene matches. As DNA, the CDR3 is TGTGCCAGCTCCCGAGGGATAGCGGGAGAAGATACGCAGTATTTT. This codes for CASSRGIAGEDTQYF.

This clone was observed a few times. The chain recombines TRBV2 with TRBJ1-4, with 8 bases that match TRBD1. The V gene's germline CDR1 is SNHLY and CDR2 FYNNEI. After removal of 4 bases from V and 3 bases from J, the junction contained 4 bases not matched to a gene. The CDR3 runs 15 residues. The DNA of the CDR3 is TGTGCCAGCAGTGCACGGACAGGGTCTAATGAAAAACTGTTTTTT. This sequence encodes CASSARTGSNEKLFF.

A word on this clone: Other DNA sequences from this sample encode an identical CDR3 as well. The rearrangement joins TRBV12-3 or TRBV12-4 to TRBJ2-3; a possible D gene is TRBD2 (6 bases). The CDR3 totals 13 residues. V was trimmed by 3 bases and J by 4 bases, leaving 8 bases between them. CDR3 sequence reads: CASSLWGADTQYF. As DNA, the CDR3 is TGTGCCAGCAGTTTGTGGGGGGCAGATACGCAGTATTTT.

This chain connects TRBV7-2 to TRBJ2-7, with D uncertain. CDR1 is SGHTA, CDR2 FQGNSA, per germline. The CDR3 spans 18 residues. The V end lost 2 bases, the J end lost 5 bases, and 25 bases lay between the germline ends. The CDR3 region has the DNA TGTGCCAGCAGCTTATTGATTACGAGCTCCGGTGCAGGAGACGAGCAGTACTTC. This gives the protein CASSLLITSSGAGDEQYF.

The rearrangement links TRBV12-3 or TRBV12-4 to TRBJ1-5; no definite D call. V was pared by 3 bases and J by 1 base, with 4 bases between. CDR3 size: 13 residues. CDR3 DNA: TGTGCCAGCAGTTTTACGAGCAATCAGCCCCAGCATTTT. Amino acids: CASSFTSNQPQHF.

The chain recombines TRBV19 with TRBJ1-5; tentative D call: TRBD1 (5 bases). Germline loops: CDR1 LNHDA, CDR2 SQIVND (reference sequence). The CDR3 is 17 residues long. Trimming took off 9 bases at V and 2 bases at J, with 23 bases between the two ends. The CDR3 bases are TGTGCCAGCAAAACACGCCGGGGCCGAGGGGGCAATCAGCCCCAGCATTTT. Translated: CASKTRRGRGGNQPQHF.

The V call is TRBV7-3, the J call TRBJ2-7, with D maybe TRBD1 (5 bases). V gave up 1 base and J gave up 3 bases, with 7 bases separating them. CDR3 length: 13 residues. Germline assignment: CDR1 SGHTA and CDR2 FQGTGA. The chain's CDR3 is CASSLMQGYEQYF. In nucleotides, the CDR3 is TGTGCCAGCAGCTTAATGCAGGGCTACGAGCAGTACTTC.

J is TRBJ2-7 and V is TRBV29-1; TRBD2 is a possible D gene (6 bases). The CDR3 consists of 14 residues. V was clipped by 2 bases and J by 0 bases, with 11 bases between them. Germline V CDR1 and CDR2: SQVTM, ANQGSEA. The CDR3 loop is CSVERDGSSYEQYF. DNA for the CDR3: TGCAGCGTTGAACGGGACGGGAGCTCCTACGAGCAGTACTTC.

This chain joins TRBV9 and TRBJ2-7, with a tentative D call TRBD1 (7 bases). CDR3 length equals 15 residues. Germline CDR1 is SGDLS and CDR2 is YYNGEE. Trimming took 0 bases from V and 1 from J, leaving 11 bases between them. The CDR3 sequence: CASSVAGGRSYEQYF. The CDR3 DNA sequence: TGTGCCAGCAGCGTAGCAGGGGGGCGATCCTACGAGCAGTACTTC.

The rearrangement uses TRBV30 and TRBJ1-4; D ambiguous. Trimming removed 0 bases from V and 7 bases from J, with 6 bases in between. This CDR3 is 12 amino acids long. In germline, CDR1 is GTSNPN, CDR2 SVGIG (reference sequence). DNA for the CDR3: TGTGCCTGGAGTGTACTGGGTGAAAAACTGTTTTTT. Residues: CAWSVLGEKLFF.

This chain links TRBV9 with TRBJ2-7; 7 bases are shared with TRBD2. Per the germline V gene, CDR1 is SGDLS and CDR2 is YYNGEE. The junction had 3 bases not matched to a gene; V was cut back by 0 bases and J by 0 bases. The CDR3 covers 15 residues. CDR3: CASSVEAGPSYEQYF. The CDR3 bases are TGTGCCAGCAGCGTAGAAGCGGGGCCCTCCTACGAGCAGTACTTC. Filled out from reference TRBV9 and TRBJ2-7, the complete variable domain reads DSGVTQTPKHLITATGQRVTLRCSPRSGDLSVYWYQQSLDQGLQFLIQYYNGEERAKGNILERFSAQQFPDLHSELNLSSLELGDSALYFCASSVEAGPSYEQYFGPGTRLTVT.

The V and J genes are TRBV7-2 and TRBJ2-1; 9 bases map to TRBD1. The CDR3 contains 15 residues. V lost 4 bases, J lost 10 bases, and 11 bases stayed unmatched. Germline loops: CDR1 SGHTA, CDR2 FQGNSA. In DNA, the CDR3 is TGTGCCAGCAGCTACCCTGGACAGGGGTTTTGGGAGCAGTTCTTC. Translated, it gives CASSYPGQGFWEQFF.

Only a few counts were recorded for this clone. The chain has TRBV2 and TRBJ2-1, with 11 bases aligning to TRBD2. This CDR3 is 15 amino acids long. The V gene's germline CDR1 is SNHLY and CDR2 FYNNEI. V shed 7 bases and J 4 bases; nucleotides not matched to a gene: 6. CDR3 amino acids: CASTKGTSGYNEQFF. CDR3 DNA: TGTGCCAGCACCAAAGGGACTAGCGGTTACAATGAGCAGTTCTTC.

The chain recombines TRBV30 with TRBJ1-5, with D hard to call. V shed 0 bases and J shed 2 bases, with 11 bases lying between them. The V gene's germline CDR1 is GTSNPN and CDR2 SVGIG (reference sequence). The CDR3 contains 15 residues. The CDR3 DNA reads TGTGCCTGGAGTGTAAGGGTCAATGGCAATCAGCCCCAGCATTTT. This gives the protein CAWSVRVNGNQPQHF.

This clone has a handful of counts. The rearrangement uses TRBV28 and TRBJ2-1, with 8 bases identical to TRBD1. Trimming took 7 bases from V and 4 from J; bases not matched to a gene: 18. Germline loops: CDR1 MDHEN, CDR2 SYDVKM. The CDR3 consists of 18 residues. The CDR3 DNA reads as TGTGCCAGCATCGGTCAGACAGGGGAATTTTGGCTTTACAATGAGCAGTTCTTC. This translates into CASIGQTGEFWLYNEQFF.

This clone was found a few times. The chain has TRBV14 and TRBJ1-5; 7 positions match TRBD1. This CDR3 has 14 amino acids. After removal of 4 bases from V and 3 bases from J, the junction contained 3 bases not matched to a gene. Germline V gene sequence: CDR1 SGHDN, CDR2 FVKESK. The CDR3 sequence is CASSLTGPNQPQHF. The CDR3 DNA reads TGTGCCAGCAGCCTGACAGGGCCCAATCAGCCCCAGCATTTT.

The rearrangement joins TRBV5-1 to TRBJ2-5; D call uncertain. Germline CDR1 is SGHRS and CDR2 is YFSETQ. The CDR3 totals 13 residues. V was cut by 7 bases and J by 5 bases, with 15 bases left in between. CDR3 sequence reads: CASGVGPGETQYF. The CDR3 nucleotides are TGCGCCAGCGGCGTAGGCCCTGGGGAGACCCAGTACTTC.

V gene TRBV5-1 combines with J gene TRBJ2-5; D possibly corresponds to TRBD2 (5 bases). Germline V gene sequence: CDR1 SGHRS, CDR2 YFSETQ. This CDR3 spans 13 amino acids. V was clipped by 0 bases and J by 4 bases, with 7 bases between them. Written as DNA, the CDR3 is TGCGCCAGCAGCTTGGAAGGGAGAGAGACCCAGTACTTC. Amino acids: CASSLEGRETQYF.

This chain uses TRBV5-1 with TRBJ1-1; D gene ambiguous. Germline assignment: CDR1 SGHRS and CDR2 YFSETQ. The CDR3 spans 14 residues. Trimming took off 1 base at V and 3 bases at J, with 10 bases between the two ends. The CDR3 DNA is TGCGCCAGCAGCTTGCGTGGGGAGGACACTGAAGCTTTCTTT. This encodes CASSLRGEDTEAFF.

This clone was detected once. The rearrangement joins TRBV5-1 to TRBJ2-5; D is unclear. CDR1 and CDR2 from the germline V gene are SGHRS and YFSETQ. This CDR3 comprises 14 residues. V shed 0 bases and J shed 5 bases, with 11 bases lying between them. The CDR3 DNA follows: TGCGCCAGCAGCTTGGTACCAGAAGGGGAGACCCAGTACTTC. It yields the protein CASSLVPEGETQYF.

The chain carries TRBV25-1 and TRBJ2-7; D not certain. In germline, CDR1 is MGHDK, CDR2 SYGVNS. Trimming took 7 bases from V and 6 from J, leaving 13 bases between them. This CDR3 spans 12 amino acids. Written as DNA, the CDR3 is TGTGCCAGCATAATTGGTGGGGTCGAGCAGTACTTC. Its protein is CASIIGGVEQYF.

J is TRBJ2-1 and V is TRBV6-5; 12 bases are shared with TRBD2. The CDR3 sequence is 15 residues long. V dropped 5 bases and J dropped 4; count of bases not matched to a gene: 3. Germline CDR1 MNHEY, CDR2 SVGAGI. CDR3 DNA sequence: TGTGCCAGCAGTCGGACTAGCGGGATGTACAATGAGCAGTTCTTC. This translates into CASSRTSGMYNEQFF.

This CDR3 is CASREEIGYEQYF. In DNA form, the CDR3 reads TGTGCCAGCAGGGAGGAAATCGGGTACGAGCAGTACTTC. This chain uses TRBV2 with TRBJ2-7; possibly TRBD2 for D (5 bases). Per germline, CDR1 SNHLY and CDR2 FYNNEI. V lost 6 bases to trimming and J lost 4 bases, with 13 bases between them. CDR3 length: 13 amino acids.

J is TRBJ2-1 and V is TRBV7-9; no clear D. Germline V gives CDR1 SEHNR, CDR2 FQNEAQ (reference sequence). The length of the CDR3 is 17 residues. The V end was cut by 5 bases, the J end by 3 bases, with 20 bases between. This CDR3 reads CASSPRLRATVYNEQFF. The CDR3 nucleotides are TGTGCCAGCAGCCCGCGCCTACGAGCGACTGTCTACAATGAGCAGTTCTTC. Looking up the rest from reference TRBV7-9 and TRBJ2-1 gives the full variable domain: DTGVSQNPRHKITKRGQNVTFRCDPISEHNRLYWYRQTLGQGPEFLTYFQNEAQLEKSRLLSDRFSAERPKGSFSTLEIQRTEQGDSAMYLCASSPRLRATVYNEQFFGPGTRLTVL.

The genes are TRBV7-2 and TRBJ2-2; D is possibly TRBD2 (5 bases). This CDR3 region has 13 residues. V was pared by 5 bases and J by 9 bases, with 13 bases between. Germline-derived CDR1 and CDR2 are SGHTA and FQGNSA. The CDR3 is CASSKDWRWELFF. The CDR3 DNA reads TGTGCCAGCAGCAAGGACTGGCGATGGGAGCTGTTTTTT.

The DNA for the CDR3 is TGTGTTACCCAGCAAAAATCCACAGATACGCAGTATTTT. Translated, it gives CVTQQKSTDTQYF. The rearrangement links TRBV30 to TRBJ2-3, with D unresolved. CDR1 is GTSNPN and CDR2 is SVGIG in the germline V gene (reference sequence). The CDR3 contains 13 residues.

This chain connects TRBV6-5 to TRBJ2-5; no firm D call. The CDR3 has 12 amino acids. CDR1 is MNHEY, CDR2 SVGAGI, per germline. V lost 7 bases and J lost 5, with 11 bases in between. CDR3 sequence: CASNHFSETQYF. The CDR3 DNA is TGTGCCAGCAACCACTTTAGTGAGACCCAGTACTTC.

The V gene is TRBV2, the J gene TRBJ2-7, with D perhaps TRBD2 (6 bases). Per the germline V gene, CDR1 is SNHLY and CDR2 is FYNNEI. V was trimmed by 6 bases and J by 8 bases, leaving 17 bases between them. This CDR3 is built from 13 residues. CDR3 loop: CASRFLVEGKQYF. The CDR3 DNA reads TGTGCCAGCAGATTTTTGGTGGAGGGGAAGCAGTACTTC.

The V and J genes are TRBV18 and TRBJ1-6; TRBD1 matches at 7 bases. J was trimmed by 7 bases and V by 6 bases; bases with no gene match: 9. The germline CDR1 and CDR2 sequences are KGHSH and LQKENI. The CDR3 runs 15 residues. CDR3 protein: CASSPSGGQNSPLHF. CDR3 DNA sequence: TGTGCCAGCTCTCCGTCAGGGGGTCAAAATTCACCCCTCCACTTT.